The clone carrying this T cell receptor beta chain was observed a handful of times. The sample comes from a study of T-cell memory formation after mild COVID-19. Constant-segment primers were used for 5'RACE, and the resulting TCR alpha and TCR beta cDNA libraries carried sample barcodes and UMIs. Each CDR3 protein is one row after TCRdb ran MiXCR on the 5' RACE reads. The sample carries 560,000 or so distinct CDR3 sequences, roughly 17% recorded once. The V end was cut by 3 bases, the J end by 2 bases, with 12 bases between. Germline-derived CDR1 and CDR2 are SGHNT and YYREEE (reference sequence). The CDR3 has 14 residues.

This chain connects TRBV5-4 to TRBJ2-7; D may be TRBD1 (6 bases). Sequencing was done on a sample of PBMCs or a T cell subset sorted from them (not recorded which). The receptor was isolated from an adult woman who had mild COVID-19 (a few samples of this study predate the infection). Cell type and time point are not known. The CDR3 nucleotides are TGTGCCAGCAGCTCTTACAGGGTTCCCTACGAGCAGTACTTC. This sequence encodes CASSSYRVPYEQYF.